What follows describes a single T cell receptor (beta chain). Other DNA variants within this sample encode the same CDR3. These data come from a study of T cell responses to AZD1222 COVID-19 vaccine. Clones were sequenced by immunoSEQ multiplex PCR, and TCRdb holds only the in-frame ones, with some missing. The sample includes under 150,000 clones, 75% to 90% of them seen just once. Sequenced material: peripheral blood, taken on day 0 of MenACWY control vaccination. This sequence was found in an adult in good health.

DNA for the CDR3: TGTGCCAGCAGCTTAGACCAAGGGGGGAGCTCCTATAATTCACCCCTCCACTTT. This gives the protein CASSLDQGGSSYNSPLHF. The genes are TRBV11-3 and TRBJ1-6; tentative D call: TRBD1 (6 bases). The CDR3 runs 18 residues. Germline loops: CDR1 SGHNT, CDR2 YENEEA. The ends were cut back, 0 bases at V and 0 bases at J, with 12 bases in the middle.